The 16 T cell receptor beta chains below all came from one sample that was sequenced in a study of blood T cell repertoires in COVID-19. Sequencing was performed with immunoSEQ multiplex PCR; in TCRdb, only in-frame clones are kept and a portion is missing. The data hold 300,000 to 400,000 clones, with 70% to 90% observed a single time. Sequencing was done on a sample of peripheral blood. The receptors were sampled from a woman aged 45-60 years with active or convalescent COVID-19.

This rearrangement joins TRBV5-4 to TRBJ2-1, with 9 bases that match TRBD2. The junction had 4 bases not matched to a gene; V was cut back by 2 bases and J by 4 bases. The CDR3 covers 15 residues. The germline CDR1 and CDR2 sequences are SGHNT and YYREEE (reference sequence). The CDR3 protein is CASSFPSGVYNEQFF. The CDR3 coding sequence is TGTGCCAGCAGCTTCCCTAGCGGGGTTTACAATGAGCAGTTCTTC.

The V call is TRBV7-2, the J call TRBJ1-4; D gene unclear. The germline V gene has CDR1 SGHTA and CDR2 FQGNSA. The ends were cut back, 2 bases at V and 8 bases at J, with 9 bases in the middle. The CDR3 totals 13 residues. The CDR3 DNA reads TGTGCCAGCAGCTTAACGAAGCTCGAAAAACTGTTTTTT. Residues: CASSLTKLEKLFF.

The gene calls are TRBV7-8 and TRBJ1-1; D may be TRBD1 (6 bases). Germline V gives CDR1 SGHVS, CDR2 FQNEAQ. V was clipped by 5 bases and J by 7 bases, with 23 bases between them. The CDR3 covers 16 residues. The CDR3 loop is CASSQTLSGGESEAFF. CDR3 in DNA: TGTGCCAGCAGCCAGACCCTCTCGGGGGGCGAAAGTGAAGCTTTCTTT.

This sequence joins TRBV19 and TRBJ1-2; no firm D call. The V gene lost 6 bases and the J gene lost 8 bases, with 22 bases spanning the gap. The CDR3 sequence is 15 residues long. Germline V CDR1 and CDR2: LNHDA, SQIVND (reference sequence). The CDR3: CASRLGEGVVGGYTF. In nucleotides, the CDR3 is TGTGCCAGTAGACTTGGGGAGGGAGTTGTCGGGGGCTACACCTTC.

The chain joins TRBV27 to TRBJ1-5; D is ambiguous. The V gene lost 2 bases and the J gene lost 0 bases, with 11 bases spanning the gap. The length of the CDR3 is 16 residues. Germline lookup yields CDR1 MNHEY and CDR2 SMNVEV (reference sequence). CDR3 sequence reads: CASSLGPLYSNQPQHF. CDR3 bases: TGTGCCAGCAGTTTAGGGCCACTTTATAGCAATCAGCCCCAGCATTTT.

The chain couples TRBV10-3 to TRBJ1-2, with D perhaps matching TRBD1 (5 bases). V lost 7 bases to trimming and J lost 0 bases, with 9 bases between them. This CDR3 has 13 amino acids. Germline CDR1 and CDR2: ENHRY and SYGVKD. CDR3 protein: CAITRDTNYGYTF. CDR3 nucleotides: TGTGCCATCACCAGGGATACTAACTATGGCTACACCTTC.

The chain combines TRBV27 with TRBJ2-4; TRBD1 matches at 12 bases. The CDR3 has 18 residues. Trimming took 8 bases from V and 3 from J; bases not matched to a gene: 14. From germline, CDR1 is MNHEY and CDR2 SMNVEV (reference sequence). CDR3 residues: CASSVRDRGLGDKNIQYF. The DNA of the CDR3 is TGTGCCAGCTCGGTCCGGGACAGGGGGCTAGGGGACAAAAACATTCAGTACTTC.

The V call is TRBV15, the J call TRBJ1-2; no clear D gene. The CDR3 runs to 13 residues. Between the trimmed V and J ends, which lost 1 base and 3 bases, there was a span of 6 bases. Germline CDR1 LNHNV, CDR2 YYDKDF (reference sequence). The CDR3 loop reads CATSRGQDYGYTF. CDR3 coding DNA: TGTGCCACCAGCAGAGGGCAGGACTATGGCTACACCTTC.

V gene TRBV3-1 (or the pseudogene TRBV3-2) combines with J gene TRBJ2-1, with 9 bases matching TRBD2. This CDR3 has 15 amino acids. The germline V gene encodes CDR1 LGHDT and CDR2 YNNKEL (reference sequence). J lost 9 bases, V lost 5 bases, and 11 bases had no gene match. CDR3 nucleotide sequence: TGTGCCAGCAGCACGGGACTAGCCCGGGGGCGTGAGCAGTTCTTC. Protein sequence: CASSTGLARGREQFF.

This clone has only one observation. The chain has TRBV30 and TRBJ2-7; weak D call: TRBD1 (6 bases). The CDR3 has 14 amino acids. Germline values: CDR1 GTSNPN, CDR2 SVGIG (reference sequence). With 1 base removed from V and 2 bases from J, the gap between germline ends came to 12 bases. CDR3 in DNA: TGTGCCTGGAGTGGTCTGGGGGCGACCTACGAGCAGTACTTC. Translation gives CAWSGLGATYEQYF.

Only one count was recorded for this clone. The genes are TRBV24-1 and TRBJ1-2, with TRBD1 as a possible D gene (6 bases). Germline assignment: CDR1 KGHDR and CDR2 SFDVKD. The CDR3 loop spans 14 amino acids. Trimming pared 3 bases from V and 1 base from J, leaving 8 bases between. CDR3 DNA: TGTGCCACCAGTGATCGACAGGTTAACTATGGCTACACCTTC. Translation gives CATSDRQVNYGYTF.

The chain couples TRBV19 to TRBJ1-4, with D uncertain. This CDR3 has 15 residues. Germline CDR1 is LNHDA and CDR2 is SQIVND (reference sequence). The V end was cut by 7 bases, the J end by 8 bases, with 20 bases between. The CDR3: CASTSFRGSGEKLFF. The CDR3 DNA is TGTGCCAGTACCTCATTTCGGGGATCTGGCGAAAAACTGTTTTTT.

The rearrangement links TRBV7-9 to TRBJ1-3; tentatively, D is TRBD1 (5 bases). Trimming stripped 8 bases from V and 0 bases from J, with 14 bases between. The CDR3 covers 15 residues. Germline-derived CDR1 and CDR2 are SEHNR and FQNEAQ (reference sequence). The CDR3 region has the DNA TGTGCCAGCTCCTCGGGGGGGACCTCTGGAAACACCATATATTTT. Amino acid sequence: CASSSGGTSGNTIYF.

The gene calls are TRBV2 and TRBJ1-5; 7 bases map to TRBD1. V trimming: 3 bases; J trimming: 6 bases; junction bases outside the gene matches: 5. CDR3 length: 14 residues. Germline lookup yields CDR1 SNHLY and CDR2 FYNNEI. CDR3 loop: CASSDRGSVQPQHF. The CDR3 DNA reads TGTGCCAGCAGTGACAGGGGGTCAGTTCAGCCCCAGCATTTT.

This clone came up once. The chain combines TRBV6-5 with TRBJ1-5, with unresolved D. The V gene's germline CDR1 is MNHEY and CDR2 SVGAGI. This CDR3 contains 12 residues. Trimming removed 5 bases from V and 6 bases from J, with 8 bases in between. The CDR3 spells CASSRPGQPQHF. DNA of the CDR3: TGTGCCAGCAGTCGCCCAGGTCAGCCCCAGCATTTT.

The rearrangement links TRBV5-4 to TRBJ1-1; tentative D call: TRBD1 (6 bases). CDR1 and CDR2 from the germline V gene are SGHNT and YYREEE (reference sequence). The CDR3 covers 15 residues. V was shortened by 2 bases and J by 2 bases, with 13 bases between the two germline ends. Here the CDR3 DNA reads TGTGCCAGCAGCTTAGCAGGGGCCCTAAACACTGAAGCTTTCTTT. Residues: CASSLAGALNTEAFF.